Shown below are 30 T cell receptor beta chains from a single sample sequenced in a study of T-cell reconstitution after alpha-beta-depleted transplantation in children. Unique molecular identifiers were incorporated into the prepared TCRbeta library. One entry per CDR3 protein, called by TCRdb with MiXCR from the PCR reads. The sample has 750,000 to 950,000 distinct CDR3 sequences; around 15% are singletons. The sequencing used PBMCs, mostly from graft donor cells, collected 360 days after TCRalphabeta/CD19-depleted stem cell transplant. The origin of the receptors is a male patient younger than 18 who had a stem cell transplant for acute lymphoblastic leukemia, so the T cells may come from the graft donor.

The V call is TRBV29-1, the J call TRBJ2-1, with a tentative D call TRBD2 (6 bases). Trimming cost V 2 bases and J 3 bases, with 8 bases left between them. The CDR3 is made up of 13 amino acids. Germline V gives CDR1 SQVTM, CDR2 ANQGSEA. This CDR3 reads CSVELGSYNEQFF. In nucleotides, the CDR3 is TGCAGCGTTGAACTCGGGAGCTACAATGAGCAGTTCTTC.

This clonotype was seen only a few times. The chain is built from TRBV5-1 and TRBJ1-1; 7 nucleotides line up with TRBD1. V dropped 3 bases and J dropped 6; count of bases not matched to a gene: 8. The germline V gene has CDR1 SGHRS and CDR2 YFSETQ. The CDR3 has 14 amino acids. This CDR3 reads CASSSTGQFPEAFF. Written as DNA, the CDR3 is TGCGCCAGCAGCTCGACAGGGCAGTTCCCTGAAGCTTTCTTT. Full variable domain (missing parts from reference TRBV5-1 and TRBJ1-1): KAGVTQTPRYLIKTRGQQVTLSCSPISGHRSVSWYQQTPGQGLQFLFEYFSETQRNKGNFPGRFSGRQFSNSRSEMNVSTLELGDSALYLCASSSTGQFPEAFFGQGTRLTVV.

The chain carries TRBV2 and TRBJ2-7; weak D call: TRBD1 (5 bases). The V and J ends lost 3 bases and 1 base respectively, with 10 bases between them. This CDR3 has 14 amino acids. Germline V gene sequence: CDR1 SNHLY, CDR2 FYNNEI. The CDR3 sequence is CASSDRAWSYEQYF. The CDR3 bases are TGTGCCAGCAGTGACAGGGCTTGGTCCTACGAGCAGTACTTC.

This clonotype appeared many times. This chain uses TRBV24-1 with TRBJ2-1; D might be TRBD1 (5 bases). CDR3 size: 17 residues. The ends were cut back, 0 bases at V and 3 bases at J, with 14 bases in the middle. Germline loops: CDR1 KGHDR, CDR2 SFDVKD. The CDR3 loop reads CATSDLQGTHNYNEQFF. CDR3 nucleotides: TGTGCCACCAGTGATTTGCAGGGAACCCACAACTACAATGAGCAGTTCTTC.

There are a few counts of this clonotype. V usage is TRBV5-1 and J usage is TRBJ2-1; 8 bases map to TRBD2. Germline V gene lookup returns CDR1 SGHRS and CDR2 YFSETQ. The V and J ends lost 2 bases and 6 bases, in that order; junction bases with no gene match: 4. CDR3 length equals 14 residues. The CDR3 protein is CASSLREGPNEQFF. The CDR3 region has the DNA TGCGCCAGCAGCTTACGGGAGGGCCCCAATGAGCAGTTCTTC.

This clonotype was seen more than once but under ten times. Here the CDR3 DNA reads TGTGCCAGCAGCTCACCTTCCGGGAAGTCCTACGAGCAGTACTTC. Amino acids: CASSSPSGKSYEQYF. The chain uses TRBV11-2 and TRBJ2-7, with D possibly being TRBD2 (5 bases). Germline V gene data show CDR1 as SGHAT and CDR2 as FQNNGV. Trimming stripped 4 bases from V and 1 base from J, with 14 bases between. The CDR3 totals 15 residues.

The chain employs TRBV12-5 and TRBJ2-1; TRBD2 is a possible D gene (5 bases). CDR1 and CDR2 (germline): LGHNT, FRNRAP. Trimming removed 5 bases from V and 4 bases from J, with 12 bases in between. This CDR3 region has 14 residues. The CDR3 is CASGPVSEYNEQFF. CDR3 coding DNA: TGTGCTAGTGGTCCCGTTAGCGAGTACAATGAGCAGTTCTTC.

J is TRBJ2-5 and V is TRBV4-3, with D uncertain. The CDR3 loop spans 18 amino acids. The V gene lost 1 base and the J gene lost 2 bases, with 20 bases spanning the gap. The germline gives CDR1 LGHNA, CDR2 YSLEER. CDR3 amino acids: CASSQVRIAVKRQETQYF. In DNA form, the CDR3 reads TGCGCCAGCAGCCAAGTCAGAATTGCGGTAAAAAGACAAGAGACCCAGTACTTC.

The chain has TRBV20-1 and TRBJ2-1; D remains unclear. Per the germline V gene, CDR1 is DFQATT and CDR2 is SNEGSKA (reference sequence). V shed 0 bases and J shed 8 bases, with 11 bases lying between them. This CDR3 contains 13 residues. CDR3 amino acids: CSARDKTVYEQFF. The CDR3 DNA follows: TGCAGTGCTAGAGATAAGACGGTCTATGAGCAGTTCTTC.

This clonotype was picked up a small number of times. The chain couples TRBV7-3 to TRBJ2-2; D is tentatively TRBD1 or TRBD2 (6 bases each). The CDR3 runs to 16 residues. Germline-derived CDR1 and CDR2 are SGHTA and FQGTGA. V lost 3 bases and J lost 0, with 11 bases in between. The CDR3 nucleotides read TGTGCCAGCAGCTTCGGGGGCAACGCGAACACCGGGGAGCTGTTTTTT. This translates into CASSFGGNANTGELFF.

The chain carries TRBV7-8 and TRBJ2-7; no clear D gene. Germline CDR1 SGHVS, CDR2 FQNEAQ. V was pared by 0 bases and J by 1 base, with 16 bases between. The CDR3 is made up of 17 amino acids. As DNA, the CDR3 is TGTGCCAGCAGCTTAGCCCGTTTCCGGTCGCCATCCTACGAGCAGTACTTC. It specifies CASSLARFRSPSYEQYF.

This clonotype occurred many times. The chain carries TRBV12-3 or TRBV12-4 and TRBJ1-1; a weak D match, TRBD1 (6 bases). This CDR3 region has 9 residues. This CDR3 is CTRGHEAFF. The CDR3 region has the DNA TGTACTCGGGGGCACGAAGCTTTCTTT.

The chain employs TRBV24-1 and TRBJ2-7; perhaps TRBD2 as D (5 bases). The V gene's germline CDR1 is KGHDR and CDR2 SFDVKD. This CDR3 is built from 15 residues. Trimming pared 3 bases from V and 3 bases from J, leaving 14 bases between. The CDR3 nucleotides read TGTGCCACCAGTGATAGGCGCGAGGGTAACTACGAGCAGTACTTC. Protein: CATSDRREGNYEQYF.

CDR3 nucleotides: TGTGCCAGCAGTTATTCGACTAGCGGGAGTACCGGGGAGCTGTTTTTT. It codes for CASSYSTSGSTGELFF. The J gene is TRBJ2-2, the V gene TRBV12-3 or TRBV12-4, with 12 bases identical to TRBD2. Trimming removed 4 bases from V and 5 bases from J; junction bases left unmatched: 5. The CDR3 has 16 amino acids.

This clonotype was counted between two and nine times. For the CDR3, the DNA is TGTGCCAGCAGTTTGGATCCTCGCTTATACAATGAGCAGTTCTTC. This sequence encodes CASSLDPRLYNEQFF. The J gene is TRBJ2-1, the V gene TRBV27; D call uncertain. The CDR3 consists of 15 residues. Germline values: CDR1 MNHEY, CDR2 SMNVEV (reference sequence). V lost 3 bases, J lost 4 bases, and 13 bases lay in between.

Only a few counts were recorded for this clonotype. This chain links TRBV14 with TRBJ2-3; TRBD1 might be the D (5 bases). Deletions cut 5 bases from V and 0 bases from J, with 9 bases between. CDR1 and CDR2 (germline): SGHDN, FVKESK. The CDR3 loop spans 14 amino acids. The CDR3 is CASSGHYSTDTQYF. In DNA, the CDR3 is TGTGCCAGCAGCGGACACTACAGCACAGATACGCAGTATTTT.

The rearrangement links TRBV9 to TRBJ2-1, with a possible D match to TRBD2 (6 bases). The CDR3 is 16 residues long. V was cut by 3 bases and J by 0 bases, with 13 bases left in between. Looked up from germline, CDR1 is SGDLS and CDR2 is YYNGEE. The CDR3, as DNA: TGTGCCAGCAGCGGATCGTTTAGCGGCTCCTACAATGAGCAGTTCTTC. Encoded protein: CASSGSFSGSYNEQFF.

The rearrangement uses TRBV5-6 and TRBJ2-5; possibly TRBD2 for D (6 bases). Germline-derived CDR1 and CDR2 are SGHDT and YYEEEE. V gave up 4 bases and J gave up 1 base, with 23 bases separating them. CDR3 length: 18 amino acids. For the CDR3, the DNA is TGTGCCAGCAGCCCGCACCGGGACTCCGGGGTCGCCCAAGAGACCCAGTACTTC. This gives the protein CASSPHRDSGVAQETQYF.

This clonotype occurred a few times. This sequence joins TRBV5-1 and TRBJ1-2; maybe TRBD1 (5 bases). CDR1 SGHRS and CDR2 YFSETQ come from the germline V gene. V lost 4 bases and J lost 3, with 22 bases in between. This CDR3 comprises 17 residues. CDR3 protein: CASSLTHMGPVDYGYTF. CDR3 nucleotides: TGCGCCAGCAGCCTTACGCATATGGGGCCGGTCGACTATGGCTACACCTTC.

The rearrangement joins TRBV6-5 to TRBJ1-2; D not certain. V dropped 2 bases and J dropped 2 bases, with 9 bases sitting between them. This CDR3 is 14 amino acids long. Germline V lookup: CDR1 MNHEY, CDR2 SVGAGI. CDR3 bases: TGTGCCAGCAGTTACGGGCAGGCGAACTATGGCTACACCTTC. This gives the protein CASSYGQANYGYTF.

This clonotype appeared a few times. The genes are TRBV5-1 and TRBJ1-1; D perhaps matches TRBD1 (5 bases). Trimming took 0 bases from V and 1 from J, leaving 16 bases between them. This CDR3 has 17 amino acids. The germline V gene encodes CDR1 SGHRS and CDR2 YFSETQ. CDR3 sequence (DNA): TGCGCCAGCAGCTTGGCATACACCCAGGGACGGAACACTGAAGCTTTCTTT. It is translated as CASSLAYTQGRNTEAFF.

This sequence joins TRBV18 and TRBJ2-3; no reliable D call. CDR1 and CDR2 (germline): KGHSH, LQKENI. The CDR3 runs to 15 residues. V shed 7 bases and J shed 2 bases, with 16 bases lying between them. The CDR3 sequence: CASFTLGRATDTQYF. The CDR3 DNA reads TGTGCCAGCTTCACCCTTGGACGGGCCACAGATACGCAGTATTTT.

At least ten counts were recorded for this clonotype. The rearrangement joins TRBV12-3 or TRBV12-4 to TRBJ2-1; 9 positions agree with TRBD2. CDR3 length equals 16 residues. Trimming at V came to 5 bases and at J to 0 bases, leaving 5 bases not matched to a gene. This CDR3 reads CASSPTTSGSYNEQFF. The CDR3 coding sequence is TGTGCCAGCAGTCCAACGACTAGCGGCTCCTACAATGAGCAGTTCTTC.

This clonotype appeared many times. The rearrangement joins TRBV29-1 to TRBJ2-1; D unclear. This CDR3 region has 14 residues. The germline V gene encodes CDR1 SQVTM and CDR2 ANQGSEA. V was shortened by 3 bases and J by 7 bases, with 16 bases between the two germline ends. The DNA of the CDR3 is TGCAGCGTTGATCACCCCGCGAATTCGAATGAGCAGTTCTTC. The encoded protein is CSVDHPANSNEQFF.

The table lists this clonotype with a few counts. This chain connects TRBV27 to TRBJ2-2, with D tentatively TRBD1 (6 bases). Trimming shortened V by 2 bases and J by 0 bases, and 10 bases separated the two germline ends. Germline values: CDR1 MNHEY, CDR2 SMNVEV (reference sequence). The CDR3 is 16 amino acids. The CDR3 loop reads CASSLRQGPNTGELFF. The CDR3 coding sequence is TGTGCCAGCAGTTTAAGGCAGGGGCCGAACACCGGGGAGCTGTTTTTT.

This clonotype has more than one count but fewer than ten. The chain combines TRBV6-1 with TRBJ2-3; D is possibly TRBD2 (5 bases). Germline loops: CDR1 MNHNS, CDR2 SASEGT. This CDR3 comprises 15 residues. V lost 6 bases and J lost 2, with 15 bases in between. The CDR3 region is CASRRSRGPTDTQYF. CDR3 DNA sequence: TGTGCCAGCAGGAGGAGTAGAGGGCCCACAGATACGCAGTATTTT.

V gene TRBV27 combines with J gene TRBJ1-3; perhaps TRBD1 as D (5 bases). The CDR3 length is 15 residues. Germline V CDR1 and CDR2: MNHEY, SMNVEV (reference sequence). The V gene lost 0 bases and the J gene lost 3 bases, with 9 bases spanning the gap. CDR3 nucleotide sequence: TGTGCCAGCAGTTTATCAGGGGCGCTTGGAAACACCATATATTTT. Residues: CASSLSGALGNTIYF.

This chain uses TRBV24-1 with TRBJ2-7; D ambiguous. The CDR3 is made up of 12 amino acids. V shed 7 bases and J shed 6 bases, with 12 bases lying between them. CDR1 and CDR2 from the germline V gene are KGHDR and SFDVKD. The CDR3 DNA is TGTGCCACCAGAGGAGCAGCCTCCGAGCAGTACTTC. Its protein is CATRGAASEQYF.

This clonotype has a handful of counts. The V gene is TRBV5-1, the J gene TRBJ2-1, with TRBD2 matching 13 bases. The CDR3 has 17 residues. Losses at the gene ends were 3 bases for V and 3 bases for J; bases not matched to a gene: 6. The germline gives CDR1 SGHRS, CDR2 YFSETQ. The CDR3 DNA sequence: TGCGCCAGCAGCTCCGGGACTAGCGGGATTTTCTACAATGAGCAGTTCTTC. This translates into CASSSGTSGIFYNEQFF.

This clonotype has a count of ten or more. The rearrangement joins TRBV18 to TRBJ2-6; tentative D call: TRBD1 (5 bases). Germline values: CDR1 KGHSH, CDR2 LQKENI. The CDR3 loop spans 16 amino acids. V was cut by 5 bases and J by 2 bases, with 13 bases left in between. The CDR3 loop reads CASSALTGTGANVLTF. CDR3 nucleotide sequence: TGTGCCAGCTCAGCGCTTACAGGTACTGGGGCCAACGTCCTGACTTTC.